A selection of T cell receptor beta chains follows, all from one sample in a study of Ad26.COV2.S vaccination and SARS-CoV-2 variants. Libraries were prepared by immunoSEQ multiplex PCR; TCRdb keeps only in-frame clonotypes and omits some of them. The data hold some 500,000 clones, with roughly 89% observed a single time. Sample: peripheral blood, taken in a trial of Ad26.COV2.S vaccine versus placebo. Receptor source: a person aged 18-60 years who received the Ad26.COV2.S COVID-19 vaccine or a placebo. CDR3s include the opening cysteine and the closing phenylalanine or tryptophan. The D gene is left open where the match is weak. A clone size is listed for some rows: how often the clone was seen (once, few, many), or a class if it is expanded.

>.|TRBV11-2|TRBJ2-7|.
CASSLENGGSYEQYF
TGTGCCAGCAGCTTAGAAAATGGAGGCTCCTACGAGCAGTACTTC
>.|TRBV10-3|TRBJ1-2|once
CATGGGNGYTF
TGTGCCACGGGAGGGGGGAATGGCTACACCTTC
>.|TRBV7-2|TRBJ1-1|.
CASSYRTAQAFF
TGTGCCAGCAGTTATCGGACGGCCCAAGCTTTCTTT
>.|TRBV7-9|TRBJ1-4|.
CASSLAIRGGTNEKLFF
TGTGCCAGCAGCTTAGCGATTCGTGGAGGGACTAATGAAAAACTGTTTTTT
>.|TRBV6-6|TRBJ1-1|.
CASSRRQNLDTEAFF
TGTGCCAGCAGTCGACGACAGAACTTGGACACTGAAGCTTTCTTT
>TRBD1|TRBV7-2|TRBJ2-7|.
CASSFRQGEVYEQYF
TGTGCCAGCAGCTTTAGACAGGGGGAGGTGTACGAGCAGTACTTC
>.|TRBV6-5|TRBJ1-2|.
CASSYSNSGLGYGYTF
TGTGCCAGCAGTTACTCGAATTCGGGACTCGGGTATGGCTACACCTTC
>.|TRBV5-1|TRBJ1-5|.
CASSLGGAPGDQPQHF
TGCGCCAGCAGCTTGGGGGGAGCCCCAGGAGATCAGCCCCAGCATTTT
>TRBD1|TRBV28|TRBJ1-2|.
CASSYDRGYGYTF
TGTGCCAGCAGCTACGACAGGGGCTATGGCTACACCTTC
>.|TRBV10-3|TRBJ2-3|.
CAISAESGEPGDTQYF
TGTGCCATCAGTGCCGAATCAGGGGAACCAGGAGATACGCAGTATTTT
>TRBD1|TRBV19|TRBJ1-4|.
CASSIGRTGGNNEKLFF
TGTGCCAGTAGTATAGGTCGGACAGGGGGCAATAATGAAAAACTGTTTTTT
>.|TRBV12-3/TRBV12-4|TRBJ2-2|.
CATPKELFF
TGTGCCACCCCCAAGGAGCTGTTTTTT
>.|TRBV5-4|TRBJ1-1|.
CASRPVGQRSLMNTEAFF
TGTGCCAGCAGACCAGTTGGACAGCGAAGCCTGATGAACACTGAAGCTTTCTTT
>.|TRBV7-7|TRBJ2-1|.
CASSLRRSGGDEQFF
TGTGCCAGCAGCTTACGTCGGTCAGGTGGGGATGAGCAGTTCTTC
>.|TRBV18|TRBJ1-1|.
CASSPLLAGNTEAFF
TGTGCCAGCTCACCATTATTGGCAGGGAACACTGAAGCTTTCTTT
>.|TRBV9|TRBJ2-1|.
CASSEGRSEYNEQFF
TGTGCCAGCAGCGAAGGGCGTAGCGAATACAATGAGCAGTTCTTC
>.|TRBV18|TRBJ1-4|.
CASSIQATNEKLFF
TGTGCCAGCTCAATACAGGCGACTAATGAAAAACTGTTTTTT
>TRBD1|TRBV7-7|TRBJ2-5|.
CASSLGQGREKTQYF
TGTGCCAGCAGCTTGGGACAGGGGAGGGAAAAGACCCAGTACTTC
>.|TRBV7-9|TRBJ2-1|.
CASSFSGRGVYNEQFF
TGTGCCAGCAGCTTTTCGGGCAGGGGAGTGTACAATGAGCAGTTCTTC
>TRBD1|TRBV6-5|TRBJ1-2|.
CASRTDRGRGFTF
TGTGCCAGCAGGACTGACAGGGGGCGCGGGTTTACCTTC
>.|TRBV6-2/TRBV6-3|TRBJ1-5|once
CASSYSKQVNQPQHF
TGTGCCAGCAGTTACTCGAAGCAGGTCAATCAGCCCCAGCATTTT
>.|TRBV7-6|TRBJ1-3|few
CASSLAQPGGPGNTIYF
TGTGCCAGCAGCTTAGCGCAACCGGGAGGGCCTGGAAACACCATATATTTT
>.|TRBV30|TRBJ1-2|.
CAWVGAYYGYTF
TGTGCCTGGGTTGGGGCCTACTATGGCTACACCTTC
>.|TRBV5-6|TRBJ2-1|.
CASSLGWALSSYNEQFF
TGTGCCAGCAGCTTGGGGTGGGCCCTGAGCTCCTACAATGAGCAGTTCTTC
>.|TRBV7-2|TRBJ2-5|.
CASSPPEGFSVQETQYF
TGTGCCAGCAGCCCTCCGGAGGGGTTTAGCGTCCAAGAGACCCAGTACTTC
>TRBD1|TRBV3-1/TRBV3-2|TRBJ1-3|.
CASSPSNRGNGNTIYF
TGTGCCAGCAGCCCATCTAACAGGGGAAATGGAAACACCATATATTTT
>TRBD2|TRBV3-1/TRBV3-2|TRBJ2-7|.
CASSQGIRGGYEQYF
TGTGCCAGCAGCCAAGGTATCCGGGGGGGGTACGAGCAGTACTTC
>.|TRBV7-2|TRBJ1-2|.
CASSLPTLNYGYTF
TGTGCCAGCAGCTTACCGACTCTTAACTATGGCTACACCTTC
>.|TRBV28|TRBJ2-7|.
CASSLNYYEQYF
TGTGCCAGCAGTCTGAATTACTACGAGCAGTACTTC
>TRBD2|TRBV4-3|TRBJ2-5|.
CASSQDFGLAGGGWYQETQYF
TGCGCCAGCAGCCAAGATTTCGGACTAGCGGGAGGTGGGTGGTACCAAGAGACCCAGTACTTC
>.|TRBV7-9|TRBJ2-7|once
CASSEGWGEQYF
TGTGCCAGCAGCGAGGGATGGGGCGAGCAGTACTTC
>.|TRBV3-1/TRBV3-2|TRBJ2-3|.
CASSRDSGPQYF
TGTGCCAGCAGCCGTGACAGTGGCCCGCAGTATTTT
>.|TRBV27|TRBJ2-5|.
CASTDRKETQYF
TGTGCCAGCACTGACAGAAAAGAGACCCAGTACTTC
>.|TRBV7-9|TRBJ1-6|.
CASSLGVPLHF
TGTGCCAGCAGCTTAGGGGTACCCCTCCACTTT
>.|TRBV5-1|TRBJ1-1|.
CASSFSEVTEAFF
TGCGCCAGCAGCTTTAGTGAGGTCACTGAAGCTTTCTTT
>TRBD2|TRBV2|TRBJ2-1|.
CASGRLAGVSNEQFF
TGTGCCAGCGGGAGACTAGCGGGAGTCTCTAATGAGCAGTTCTTC
>TRBD2|TRBV11-3|TRBJ2-1|once
CASSPWNRGRGNEQFF
TGTGCCAGCAGCCCATGGAATCGCGGGAGGGGCAATGAGCAGTTCTTC